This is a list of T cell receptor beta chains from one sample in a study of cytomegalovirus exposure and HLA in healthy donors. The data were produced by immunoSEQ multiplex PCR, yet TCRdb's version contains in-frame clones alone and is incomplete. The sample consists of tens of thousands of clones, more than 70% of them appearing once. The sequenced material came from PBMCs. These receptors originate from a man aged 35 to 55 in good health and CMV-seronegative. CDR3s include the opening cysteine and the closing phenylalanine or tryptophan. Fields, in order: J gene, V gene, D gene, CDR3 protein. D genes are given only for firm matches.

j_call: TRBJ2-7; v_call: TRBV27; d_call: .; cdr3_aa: CASTDFSSYEQYF
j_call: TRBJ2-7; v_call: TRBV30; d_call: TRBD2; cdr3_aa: CAWSRGRGGADEQYF
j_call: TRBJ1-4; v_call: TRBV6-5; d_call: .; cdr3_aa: CASRDTTTNEKLFF
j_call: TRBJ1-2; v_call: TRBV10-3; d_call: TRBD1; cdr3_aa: CAISEAPGQVIYGYTF
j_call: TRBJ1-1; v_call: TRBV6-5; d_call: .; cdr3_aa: CASSYLNRAEAFF
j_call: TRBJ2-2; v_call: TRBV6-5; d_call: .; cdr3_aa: CASSLKTGGTGELFF
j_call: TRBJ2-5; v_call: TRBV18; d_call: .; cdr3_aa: CASSPGHLETQYF
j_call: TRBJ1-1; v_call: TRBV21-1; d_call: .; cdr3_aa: CASSKGPGGCLRTEAFF
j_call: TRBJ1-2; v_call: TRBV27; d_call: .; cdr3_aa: CASSPDRTYGGYTF
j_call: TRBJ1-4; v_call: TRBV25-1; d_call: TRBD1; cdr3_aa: CASSEDRTGGSEKLFF
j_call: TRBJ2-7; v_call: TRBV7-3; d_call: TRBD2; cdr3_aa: CASSPSGGLYEQYF
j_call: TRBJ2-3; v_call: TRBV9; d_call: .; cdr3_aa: CASSVAPGEGDTQYF
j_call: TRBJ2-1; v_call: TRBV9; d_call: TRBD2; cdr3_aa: CASSAPSGLSDEQFF
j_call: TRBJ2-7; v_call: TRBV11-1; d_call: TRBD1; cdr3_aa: CASSWTGGFNEQYF
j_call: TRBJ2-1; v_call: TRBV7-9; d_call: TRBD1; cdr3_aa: CASSWDSPYNEQFF
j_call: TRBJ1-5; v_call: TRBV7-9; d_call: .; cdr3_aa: CASSLAGGNQPQHF
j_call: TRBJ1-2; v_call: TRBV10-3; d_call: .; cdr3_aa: CAISESGVLNYGYTF
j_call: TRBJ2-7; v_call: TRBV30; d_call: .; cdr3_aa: CAWSASSKRGYEQYF
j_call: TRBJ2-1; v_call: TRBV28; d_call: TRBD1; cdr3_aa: CASKKRRGPNEQFF
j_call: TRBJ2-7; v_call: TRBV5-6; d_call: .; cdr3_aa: CASSLEGQGSYEQYF
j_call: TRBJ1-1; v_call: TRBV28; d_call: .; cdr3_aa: CASSLWGRGYTEAFF
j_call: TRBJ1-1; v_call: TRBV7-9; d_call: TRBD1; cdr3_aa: CASSLGQGYTEAFF
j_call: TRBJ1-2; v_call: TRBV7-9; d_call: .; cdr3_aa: CASSVGEEGYTF
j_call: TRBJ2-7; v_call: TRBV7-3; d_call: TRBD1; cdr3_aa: CASKHLNRGFEQYF
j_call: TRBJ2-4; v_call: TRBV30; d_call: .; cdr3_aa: CAWRRGLENIQYF
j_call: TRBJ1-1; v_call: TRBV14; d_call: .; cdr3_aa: CASSQTRGMNTEAFF
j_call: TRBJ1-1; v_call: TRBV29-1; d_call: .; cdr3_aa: CSGGLSGNTEAFF
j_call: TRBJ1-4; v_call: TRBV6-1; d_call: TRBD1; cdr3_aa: CATHRTGGANEKLFF
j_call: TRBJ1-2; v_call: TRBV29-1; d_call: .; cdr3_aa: CSVEDNGLWNHYGYTF
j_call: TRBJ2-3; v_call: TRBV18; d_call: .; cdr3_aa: CASSQGVDTQYF
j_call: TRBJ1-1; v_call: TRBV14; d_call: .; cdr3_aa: CASSQEPQLRNTEAFF
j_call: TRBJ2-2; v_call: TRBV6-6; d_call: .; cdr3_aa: CASGDTGELFF
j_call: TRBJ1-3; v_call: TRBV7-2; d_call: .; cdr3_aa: CASSPGSSGNTIYF
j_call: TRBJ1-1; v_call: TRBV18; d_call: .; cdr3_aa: CASSIRPEVMNTEAFF
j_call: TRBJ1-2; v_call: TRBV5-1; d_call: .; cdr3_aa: CASSGGGVDYGYTF
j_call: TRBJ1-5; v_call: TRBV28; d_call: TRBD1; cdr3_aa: CASNLGQGINQPQHF
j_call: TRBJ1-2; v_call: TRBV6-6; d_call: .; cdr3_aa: CASSYKTLDSNYGYTF